This TCR beta chain was captured in a study of blood T cell repertoires in COVID-19. TCRdb's copy holds only in-frame clones and misses some; the assay was immunoSEQ multiplex PCR. The sample records about 220,000 clones, 82% being singletons. CDR1 and CDR2 from the germline V gene are SGHKS and YYEKEE (reference sequence). The CDR3 has 17 residues. V gave up 4 bases and J gave up 4 bases; unmatched junction bases: 13. This study enrolled people aged about 18 to 100 from 20 to 25 US geographic areas. The receptor was derived from a woman aged 55 to 70 who had recovered from COVID-19. Material: PBMCs or T cells enriched from blood (not recorded which). The chain combines TRBV5-5 with TRBJ1-4; 7 nucleotides match TRBD1. Here the CDR3 DNA reads TGTGCCAGCAGCAAAGGGACAGCCGCTGCTGGTAATGAAAAACTGTTTTTT. Its protein is CASSKGTAAAGNEKLFF.